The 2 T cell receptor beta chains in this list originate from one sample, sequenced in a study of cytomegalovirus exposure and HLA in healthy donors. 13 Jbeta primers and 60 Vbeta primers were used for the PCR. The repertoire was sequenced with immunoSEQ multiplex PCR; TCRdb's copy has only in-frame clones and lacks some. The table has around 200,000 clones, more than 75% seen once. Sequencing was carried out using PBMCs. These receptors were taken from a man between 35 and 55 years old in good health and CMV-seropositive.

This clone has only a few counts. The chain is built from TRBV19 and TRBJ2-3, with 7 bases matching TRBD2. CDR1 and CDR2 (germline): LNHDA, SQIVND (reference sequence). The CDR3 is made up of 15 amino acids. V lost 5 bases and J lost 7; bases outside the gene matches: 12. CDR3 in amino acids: CASSASGRDGNTQYF. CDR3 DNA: TGTGCCAGTAGTGCCAGTGGGAGGGACGGCAATACGCAGTATTTT.

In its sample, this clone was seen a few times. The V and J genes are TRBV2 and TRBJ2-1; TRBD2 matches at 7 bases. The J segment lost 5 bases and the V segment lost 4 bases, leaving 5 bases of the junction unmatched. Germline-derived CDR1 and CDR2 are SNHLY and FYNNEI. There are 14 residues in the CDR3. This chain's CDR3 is CASSGWGGNNEQFF. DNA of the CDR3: TGTGCCAGCAGTGGCTGGGGGGGGAACAATGAGCAGTTCTTC.